A single sample is the source of the 30 T cell receptor beta chains below, sequenced in a study of early T cells in non-severe SARS-CoV-2 infection. TCRdb itself ran the 5' RACE reads through MiXCR, one entry per CDR3 protein. The sample has tens of thousands of distinct CDR3 sequences, roughly 5.3% seen once. The material sequenced was whole blood, taken at baseline. The receptors were sampled from an adult who was a healthcare worker with PCR-confirmed SARS-CoV-2 infection or an uninfected control (not recorded which).

This clonotype was detected a few times. The chain joins TRBV27 to TRBJ1-2, with D tentatively TRBD1 (5 bases). The length of the CDR3 is 13 residues. The V gene lost 2 bases and the J gene lost 4 bases, with 8 bases spanning the gap. Germline CDR1 is MNHEY and CDR2 is SMNVEV (reference sequence). The CDR3 bases are TGTGCCAGCAGTTTAGGGGGGTTCTATGGCTACACCTTC. Protein product: CASSLGGFYGYTF.

This clonotype was detected many times. The CDR3 loop reads CSAPSGTSDYNEQFF. In nucleotides, the CDR3 is TGCAGTGCTCCTTCCGGGACTAGCGACTACAATGAGCAGTTCTTC. V is TRBV20-1 and J is TRBJ2-1, with 10 bases matching TRBD2. V dropped 5 bases and J dropped 3; count of bases not matched to a gene: 7. CDR1 DFQATT and CDR2 SNEGSKA come from the germline V gene (reference sequence). The CDR3 is made up of 15 amino acids.

The rearrangement joins TRBV7-3 to TRBJ2-5; 7 bases are a match to TRBD2. The V segment lost 2 bases and the J segment 5 bases; nucleotides outside the gene matches: 8. The CDR3 spans 15 residues. Germline V gives CDR1 SGHTA, CDR2 FQGTGA. CDR3 sequence reads: CASSLGGGSGETQYF. The CDR3 nucleotides read TGTGCCAGCAGCTTAGGTGGCGGGAGTGGTGAGACCCAGTACTTC.

This clonotype showed up just a few times. V and J are TRBV7-8 and TRBJ1-3; D is unresolved. With 2 bases removed from V and 0 bases from J, the gap between germline ends came to 8 bases. The CDR3 runs 15 residues. The germline V gene has CDR1 SGHVS and CDR2 FQNEAQ. The CDR3 protein is CASSLFGSSGNTIYF. The CDR3 DNA sequence: TGTGCCAGCAGCTTATTCGGCAGCTCTGGAAACACCATATATTTT.

The sample holds a few counts of this clonotype. The chain uses TRBV9 and TRBJ2-2; 7 bases map to TRBD1. J lost 0 bases, V lost 4 bases, and 9 bases had no gene match. CDR3 length: 17 amino acids. Germline CDR1 and CDR2: SGDLS and YYNGEE. The DNA of the CDR3 is TGTGCCAGCAGCCCCAAGACAGGGCTCGCGAACACCGGGGAGCTGTTTTTT. It codes for CASSPKTGLANTGELFF.

This clonotype came up many times. The rearrangement joins TRBV6-1 to TRBJ2-1, with no clear D. Per germline, CDR1 MNHNS and CDR2 SASEGT. This CDR3 is 13 amino acids long. V lost 3 bases, J lost 6 bases, and 9 bases lay in between. Here the CDR3 DNA reads TGTGCCAGCAGTGAGGGCAGCTTCAATGAGCAGTTCTTC. Translating it yields CASSEGSFNEQFF.

This clonotype was recorded a few times. This chain connects TRBV12-3 or TRBV12-4 to TRBJ2-1; D uncertain. Trimming stripped 1 base from V and 5 bases from J, with 12 bases between. The CDR3 contains 15 residues. The CDR3 protein is CASSLGVGFNNEQFF. The CDR3 DNA is TGTGCCAGCAGTTTAGGGGTCGGATTTAACAATGAGCAGTTCTTC.

By its share, this clonotype is medium-sized. This sequence joins TRBV7-8 and TRBJ1-6, with D maybe TRBD1 (6 bases). This CDR3 comprises 17 residues. V lost 4 bases and J 0 bases, leaving 13 bases between the germline ends. Germline V lookup: CDR1 SGHVS, CDR2 FQNEAQ. Here the CDR3 reads CASSWGGARSYNSPLHF. CDR3 coding DNA: TGTGCCAGCAGCTGGGGGGGGGCCCGCTCCTATAATTCACCCCTCCACTTT.

The CDR3 loop is CAIGTRMDSPLHF. The CDR3, as DNA: TGCGCCATAGGAACCCGTATGGATTCACCCCTCCACTTT. The chain links TRBV10-1 to TRBJ1-6; D remains ambiguous. The CDR3 has 13 residues. The V gene's germline CDR1 is WNHNN and CDR2 SYGVQD (reference sequence). The V end lost 10 bases, the J end lost 8 bases, and 15 bases lay between the germline ends.

The chain couples TRBV28 to TRBJ1-5; D might be TRBD1 (6 bases). Germline V gene sequence: CDR1 MDHEN, CDR2 SYDVKM. Trimming left V 5 bases short and J 5 bases short, with 13 bases between. CDR3 length: 14 residues. CDR3 in amino acids: CASSPQRGDQPQHF. As DNA, the CDR3 is TGTGCCAGCAGTCCACAGAGGGGGGATCAGCCCCAGCATTTT.

The chain joins TRBV30 to TRBJ2-3; D gene unclear. V lost 0 bases and J 3 bases, leaving 7 bases between the germline ends. Germline CDR1 GTSNPN, CDR2 SVGIG (reference sequence). CDR3 size: 13 residues. DNA for the CDR3: TGTGCCTGGAGTGTGGTGACGACAGATACGCAGTATTTT. This codes for CAWSVVTTDTQYF.

This clonotype was recorded many times. The chain joins TRBV19 to TRBJ2-6; TRBD2 is a possible D gene (5 bases). The germline gives CDR1 LNHDA, CDR2 SQIVND (reference sequence). Trimming removed 3 bases at V and 2 bases at J, with 11 bases between. The CDR3 totals 16 residues. CDR3 DNA sequence: TGTGCCAGTAGTATGCGAGGGCCTCCTGGGGCCAACGTCCTGACTTTC. Protein: CASSMRGPPGANVLTF.

This clonotype was seen only a few times. The J gene is TRBJ2-2, the V gene TRBV28; D is uncertain. The ends were cut back, 7 bases at V and 0 bases at J, with 9 bases in the middle. The CDR3 extends over 14 amino acids. Germline CDR1 MDHEN, CDR2 SYDVKM. DNA for the CDR3: TGTGCCAGCATTGGTGCCCCGAACACCGGGGAGCTGTTTTTT. Amino acids: CASIGAPNTGELFF.

This clonotype was found many times. The chain uses TRBV7-9 and TRBJ2-2, with no clear D. The CDR3 has 17 amino acids. From germline, CDR1 is SEHNR and CDR2 FQNEAQ (reference sequence). V was shortened by 6 bases and J by 0 bases, with 17 bases between the two germline ends. The CDR3 region is CASRYPASTPNTGELFF. The CDR3 DNA is TGTGCCAGCAGGTACCCGGCGAGCACTCCGAACACCGGGGAGCTGTTTTTT.

This clonotype occurred a few times. V is TRBV28 and J is TRBJ2-7, with D possibly TRBD1 on 5 matching bases. The germline gives CDR1 MDHEN, CDR2 SYDVKM. Trimming took 6 bases from V and 5 from J, leaving 14 bases between them. This CDR3 region has 13 residues. The CDR3, as DNA: TGTGCCAGCAGCCCTATCTCAGGGCACGAGCAGTACTTC. It codes for CASSPISGHEQYF.

This clonotype showed up many times. This sequence joins TRBV3-1 and TRBJ2-1; the match to TRBD2 covers 8 bases. Germline CDR1 is LGHDT and CDR2 is YNNKEL (reference sequence). V was clipped by 4 bases and J by 2 bases; unmatched bases: 10. The CDR3 spans 17 residues. The CDR3 is CASSLIRGTRAYNEQFF. CDR3 nucleotides: TGTGCCAGCAGCCTAATAAGGGGGACTAGAGCCTACAATGAGCAGTTCTTC.

The chain has TRBV7-9 and TRBJ2-4; maybe TRBD2 (6 bases). With 0 bases removed from V and 4 bases from J, the gap between germline ends came to 10 bases. The CDR3 extends over 15 amino acids. Germline CDR1 is SEHNR and CDR2 is FQNEAQ (reference sequence). The CDR3 spells CASSLAGSPKNIQYF. CDR3 DNA sequence: TGTGCCAGCAGCTTAGCCGGGAGCCCAAAAAACATTCAGTACTTC.

The chain employs TRBV20-1 and TRBJ1-1; D ambiguous. This CDR3 has 12 residues. Trimming stripped 5 bases from V and 1 base from J, with 8 bases between. Germline V gene sequence: CDR1 DFQATT, CDR2 SNEGSKA (reference sequence). The DNA for the CDR3 is TGCAGTGCTGCCCCAGGGAACACTGAAGCTTTCTTT. As protein: CSAAPGNTEAFF.

A few counts support this clonotype. V usage is TRBV6-5 and J usage is TRBJ2-1; 8 bases fit TRBD1. The CDR3 loop spans 17 amino acids. Germline V gives CDR1 MNHEY, CDR2 SVGAGI. V was pared by 4 bases and J by 6 bases, with 14 bases of the junction left unmatched. This CDR3 reads CASSFTHGQGFGNEQFF. CDR3 nucleotides: TGTGCCAGCAGTTTTACCCACGGACAGGGATTCGGCAATGAGCAGTTCTTC.

This clonotype was counted many times. V is TRBV20-1 and J is TRBJ1-5, with D possibly being TRBD1 (5 bases). V dropped 2 bases and J dropped 1 base, with 9 bases sitting between them. CDR1 DFQATT and CDR2 SNEGSKA come from the germline V gene (reference sequence). The CDR3 covers 14 residues. The CDR3 is CSARKDTSNQPQHF. The CDR3 DNA reads TGCAGTGCTAGAAAGGACACCAGCAATCAGCCCCAGCATTTT.

This clonotype was seen at least ten times. The junction does not match germline at one end; this may be a read error. This chain uses TRBV18 with TRBJ2-1; TRBD2 is a possible D gene (7 bases). The germline gives CDR1 KGHSH, CDR2 LQKENI. The CDR3 is 18 residues long. Here the CDR3 reads CASSTPRGASSPYNEQFF. CDR3 DNA sequence: TGTGCCAGCTCAACACCCCGGGGGGCTAGCAGCCCCTACAATGAGCAGTTCTTC. Variable domain in full (rest from reference TRBV18 and TRBJ2-1): NAGVMQNPRHLVRRRGQEARLRCSPMKGHSHVYWYRQLPEEGLKFMVYLQKENIIDESGMPKERFSAEFPKEGPSILRIQQVVRGDSAAYFCASSTPRGASSPYNEQFFGPGTRLTVL.

This chain uses TRBV11-2 with TRBJ2-5, with a possible D match to TRBD2 (6 bases). The CDR3 has 14 residues. With 6 bases removed from V and 5 bases from J, the gap between germline ends came to 16 bases. Per the germline V gene, CDR1 is SGHAT and CDR2 is FQNNGV. The CDR3 sequence is CASRMAGLVETQYF. CDR3 nucleotides: TGTGCCAGCAGGATGGCGGGGCTAGTGGAGACCCAGTACTTC.

This chain links TRBV6-1 with TRBJ2-2, with 10 bases that match TRBD2. The trim removed 2 bases at V and 6 bases at J, leaving 6 bases unmatched. The CDR3 totals 16 residues. Germline V CDR1 and CDR2: MNHNS, SASEGT. For the CDR3, the DNA is TGTGCCAGCAGTGAACTGAGCGGGAGGGTGTCCGGGGAGCTGTTTTTT. This sequence encodes CASSELSGRVSGELFF.

This clonotype has at least ten counts. The rearrangement uses TRBV27 and TRBJ1-6; TRBD1 aligns across 8 bases. There are 16 residues in the CDR3. The germline V gene encodes CDR1 MNHEY and CDR2 SMNVEV (reference sequence). Trimming at V came to 2 bases and at J to 9 bases, leaving 9 bases not matched to a gene. The CDR3 coding sequence is TGTGCCAGCAGTTTAGATCCAACAGGGGGGGGTTCACCCCTCCACTTT. Amino acid sequence: CASSLDPTGGGSPLHF.

Only a few counts were recorded for this clonotype. The V call is TRBV12-5, the J call TRBJ1-1; 7 bases are shared with TRBD1. The CDR3 runs 15 residues. The V gene's germline CDR1 is LGHNT and CDR2 FRNRAP. With V trimmed by 2 bases and J by 2 bases, 5 bases remained unmatched. This CDR3 reads CASGLNRGPNTEAFF. The CDR3 DNA sequence: TGTGCTAGTGGTTTGAACAGGGGACCCAACACTGAAGCTTTCTTT.

This clonotype was counted many times. The chain joins TRBV6-7 to TRBJ2-3; D possibly corresponds to TRBD2 (5 bases). TRBV6-7 is an ORF, with its function uncertain. V was pared by 6 bases and J by 6 bases, with 10 bases between. The CDR3 spans 12 residues. The CDR3 region is CASREVGDTQYF. The CDR3 DNA reads as TGTGCCAGCAGGGAGGTCGGGGATACGCAGTATTTT.

This clonotype was picked up a small number of times. The rearrangement uses TRBV19 and TRBJ1-5; possibly TRBD1 for D (6 bases). Germline CDR1 and CDR2: LNHDA and SQIVND (reference sequence). CDR3 length: 13 amino acids. V was trimmed by 6 bases and J by 3 bases, leaving 9 bases between them. Here the CDR3 reads CASSGQFNQPQHF. The CDR3 bases are TGTGCCAGTAGCGGACAGTTCAATCAGCCCCAGCATTTT. Variable domain in full (rest from reference TRBV19 and TRBJ1-5): DGGITQSPKYLFRKEGQNVTLSCEQNLNHDAMYWYRQDPGQGLRLIYYSQIVNDFQKGDIAEGYSVSREKKESFPLTVTSAQKNPTAFYLCASSGQFNQPQHFGDGTRLSIL.

This clonotype appeared many times. This rearrangement joins TRBV6-6 to TRBJ1-3; 7 nucleotides agree with TRBD1. The V segment lost 2 bases and the J segment 5 bases; nucleotides outside the gene matches: 18. The CDR3 totals 19 residues. Germline assignment: CDR1 MNHNY and CDR2 SVGAGI (reference sequence). The CDR3 nucleotides read TGTGCCAGCAGTTACGCCTCTTTTGTATTGGCAGGGGGGAGAAACACCATATATTTT. The encoded protein is CASSYASFVLAGGRNTIYF.

This chain uses TRBV29-1 with TRBJ2-5; 8 nucleotides align to TRBD1. Germline assignment: CDR1 SQVTM and CDR2 ANQGSEA. With V trimmed by 1 base and J by 5 bases, 3 bases remained unmatched. This CDR3 has 13 amino acids. Here the CDR3 reads CSVEGTGKETQYF. The CDR3 coding sequence is TGCAGCGTTGAAGGGACAGGGAAGGAGACCCAGTACTTC.

This clonotype was picked up a small number of times. The gene calls are TRBV6-1 and TRBJ2-2; 8 bases are a match to TRBD2. The CDR3 covers 15 residues. The germline V gene encodes CDR1 MNHNS and CDR2 SASEGT. Germline trimming cut 2 bases from V and 10 bases from J; bases unmatched to any gene: 9. The CDR3 coding sequence is TGTGCCAGCAGTGAAAAAGCGGGAGTAACAGTGGAGCTGTTTTTT. The encoded protein is CASSEKAGVTVELFF.